These 7 T cell receptor beta chains came from one sample sequenced in a study of read filtering for tumor transcriptome and immune sequencing. This library used roughly 400 ng RNA and molecular barcoded adaptors spanning alpha/delta and beta/gamma chains. TCRdb reprocessed the reads with MiXCR, giving one entry per CDR3 protein. The data show tens of thousands of distinct CDR3 sequences, around 20% seen once. Sequencing input: a population of CD138-negative cells sorted from bone marrow. The receptor source for this set is a donor at least 40 years old with multiple myeloma.

This clonotype was seen more than once but under ten times. The chain employs TRBV6-1 and TRBJ1-1; D is unresolved. CDR3 size: 11 residues. Germline V lookup: CDR1 MNHNS, CDR2 SASEGT. V lost 4 bases and J 3 bases, leaving 3 bases between the germline ends. The CDR3 spells CASSAHTEAFF. The CDR3, as DNA: TGTGCCAGCAGTGCACACACTGAAGCTTTCTTT.

This clonotype was detected many times. V gene TRBV12-3 or TRBV12-4 combines with J gene TRBJ1-1, with a tentative D call TRBD1 (6 bases). V lost 3 bases and J lost 6, with 11 bases in between. This CDR3 is 13 amino acids long. The CDR3 protein is CASSLEGGAEAFF. In nucleotides, the CDR3 is TGTGCCAGCAGTTTGGAGGGGGGTGCTGAAGCTTTCTTT.

Notes on this clonotype: With a much larger clone just one base away, this may be a read error. J is TRBJ1-5 and V is TRBV19; D possibly corresponds to TRBD1 (6 bases). This CDR3 is 15 amino acids long. Germline CDR1 and CDR2: LNHDA and SQIVND (reference sequence). The CDR3 DNA sequence: TGTGCCGGTAGTATGGCCCAGGGGACACGGCAGCCCCAGCATTTT. It is translated as CAGSMAQGTRQPQHF.

This clonotype has at least ten counts. The chain uses TRBV7-9 and TRBJ1-5; D uncertain. The V gene lost 4 bases and the J gene lost 6 bases, with 19 bases spanning the gap. The CDR3 runs 16 residues. Germline V gene lookup returns CDR1 SEHNR and CDR2 FQNEAQ (reference sequence). This chain's CDR3 is CASSSLNKGMGQPQHF. The CDR3 DNA follows: TGTGCCAGCAGCTCCCTCAATAAGGGTATGGGTCAGCCCCAGCATTTT.

Turning to this clonotype: A much more abundant neighbour one base away suggests this may be a read error. The V and J genes are TRBV7-2 and TRBJ2-7, with D possibly TRBD1 on 6 matching bases. The germline V gene has CDR1 SGHTA and CDR2 FQGNSA. This CDR3 is 15 amino acids long. The chain's CDR3 is CSSSPRRDTSYEQYF. CDR3 DNA sequence: TGTTCCAGCAGCCCGCGCCGGGACACTTCCTACGAGCAGTACTTC.

This clonotype showed up many times. The CDR3 nucleotides are TGTGCCAGCGTAAAATTAGGGGGCACTGAAGCTTTCTTT. It is translated as CASVKLGGTEAFF. This chain connects TRBV5-6 to TRBJ1-1; tentatively, D is TRBD1 (6 bases). The CDR3 covers 13 residues. With 7 bases removed from V and 4 bases from J, the gap between germline ends came to 14 bases. From germline, CDR1 is SGHDT and CDR2 YYEEEE.

To note about this clonotype: Just one base apart from a much larger clone, this may be a read error. The chain uses TRBV10-3 and TRBJ2-6; TRBD1 aligns across 9 bases. Germline assignment: CDR1 ENHRY and CDR2 SYGVKD. The trim removed 6 bases at V and 2 bases at J, leaving 8 bases unmatched. The CDR3 covers 17 residues. Written as DNA, the CDR3 is TGTGCCATCAGCAGGACAGGGGCCCCTACTGGGGCCAACGTCCTGACTTTC. It codes for CAISRTGAPTGANVLTF.